The T cell receptor (beta chain) described here comes from a study of Tregs in tolerant kidney transplant recipients. Study-level points and caveats: Tregs expanded with activated donor B cells seemed most donor-specific. No direct test of biological reproducibility was done here.

Trimming cost V 4 bases and J 2 bases, with 9 bases left between them. Germline V CDR1 and CDR2: MGHRA, YSYEKL. CDR3 length: 14 residues. In the case of this clone: As yet, its antigen is unknown.

Profiled with immunoSEQ multiplex PCR; TCRdb holds only in-frame clones, not every one. The data show 240,000 or so clones, about four fifths seen once. This chain uses TRBV4-1 with TRBJ1-5, with TRBD1 as a possible D gene (5 bases). The source material was CD4+ T cells from blood. This receptor was obtained from a human donor in good health. The CDR3 is CASSRPGGNQPQHF. CDR3 DNA: TGCGCCAGCAGCCGACCGGGGGGCAATCAGCCCCAGCATTTT.